This T cell receptor (beta chain) is from a study of monozygotic twins with cystic fibrosis. The data were produced by immunoSEQ multiplex PCR, yet TCRdb's version contains in-frame clones alone and is incomplete. The sample lists over 20,000 clones, approximately 97% occurring once. CDR3 length: 18 amino acids. Germline CDR1 and CDR2: MGHRA and YSYEKL. Trimming took off 1 base at V and 5 bases at J, with 23 bases between the two ends. This chain joins TRBV4-1 and TRBJ1-1, with a weak D call TRBD1 (6 bases). The specimen was blood. The TCR originated in a girl aged 10-17 years with cystic fibrosis. As DNA, the CDR3 is TGCGCCAGCAGCCAAGCCCCCGTGAGCCACAGGGAGGGGACTGAAGCTTTCTTT. Translating it yields CASSQAPVSHREGTEAFF.